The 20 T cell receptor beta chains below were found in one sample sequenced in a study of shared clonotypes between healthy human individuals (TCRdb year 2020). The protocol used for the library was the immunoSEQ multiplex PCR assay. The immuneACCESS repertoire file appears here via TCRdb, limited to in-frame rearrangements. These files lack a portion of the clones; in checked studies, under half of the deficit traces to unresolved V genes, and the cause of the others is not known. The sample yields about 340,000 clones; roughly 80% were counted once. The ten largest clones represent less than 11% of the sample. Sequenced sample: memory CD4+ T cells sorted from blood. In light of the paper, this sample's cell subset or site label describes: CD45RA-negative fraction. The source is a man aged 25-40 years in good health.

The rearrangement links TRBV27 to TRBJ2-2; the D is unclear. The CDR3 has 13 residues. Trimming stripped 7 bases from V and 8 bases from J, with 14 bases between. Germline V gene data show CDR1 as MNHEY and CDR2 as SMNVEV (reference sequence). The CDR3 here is CASTRPPLGELFF. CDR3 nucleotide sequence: TGTGCCAGCACCCGACCCCCGTTAGGGGAGCTGTTTTTT.

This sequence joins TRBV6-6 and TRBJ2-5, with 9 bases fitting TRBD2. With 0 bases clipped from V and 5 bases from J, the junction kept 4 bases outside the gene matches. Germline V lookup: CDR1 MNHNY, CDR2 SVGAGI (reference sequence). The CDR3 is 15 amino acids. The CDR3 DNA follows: TGTGCCAGCAGTTACTCCGCGGGAGGGCGGGAGACCCAGTACTTC. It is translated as CASSYSAGGRETQYF.

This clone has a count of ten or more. CDR3 amino acids: CASSLGSAGNEQFF. The CDR3 DNA sequence: TGTGCCAGCAGCTTGGGTTCAGCCGGCAATGAGCAGTTCTTC. This chain links TRBV5-6 with TRBJ2-1, with no clear D. The CDR3 contains 14 residues. Per the germline V gene, CDR1 is SGHDT and CDR2 is YYEEEE. V lost 0 bases and J lost 6, with 10 bases in between. Combining the CDR3 with reference TRBV5-6 and TRBJ2-1 gives the whole variable domain DAGVTQSPTHLIKTRGQQVTLRCSPKSGHDTVSWYQQALGQGPQFIFQYYEEEERQRGNFPDRFSGHQFPNYSSELNVNALLLGDSALYLCASSLGSAGNEQFFGPGTRLTVL.

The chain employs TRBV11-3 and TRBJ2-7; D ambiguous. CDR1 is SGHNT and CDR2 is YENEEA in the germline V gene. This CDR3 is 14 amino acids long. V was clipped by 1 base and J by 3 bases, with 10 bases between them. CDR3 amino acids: CASSLGTVNYEQYF. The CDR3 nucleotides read TGTGCCAGCAGCTTAGGAACGGTGAACTACGAGCAGTACTTC.

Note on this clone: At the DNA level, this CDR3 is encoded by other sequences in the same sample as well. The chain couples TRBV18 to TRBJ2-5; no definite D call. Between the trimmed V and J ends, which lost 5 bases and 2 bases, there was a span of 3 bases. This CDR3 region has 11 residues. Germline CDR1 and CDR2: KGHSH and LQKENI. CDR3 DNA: TGTGCCAGCTCAAATCAAGAGACCCAGTACTTC. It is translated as CASSNQETQYF.

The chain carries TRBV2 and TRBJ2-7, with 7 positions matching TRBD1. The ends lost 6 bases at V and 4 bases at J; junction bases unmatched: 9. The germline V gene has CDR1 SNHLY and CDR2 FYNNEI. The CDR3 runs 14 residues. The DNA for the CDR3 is TGTGCCAGCAGAATAAGGACAGGAGTTTACGAGCAGTACTTC. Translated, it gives CASRIRTGVYEQYF.

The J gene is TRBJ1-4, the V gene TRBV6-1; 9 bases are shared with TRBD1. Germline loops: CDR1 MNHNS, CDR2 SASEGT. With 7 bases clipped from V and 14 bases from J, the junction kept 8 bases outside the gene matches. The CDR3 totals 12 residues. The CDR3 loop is CASTPGDRALFF. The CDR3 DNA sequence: TGTGCCAGCACCCCCGGGGACAGGGCGCTGTTTTTT.

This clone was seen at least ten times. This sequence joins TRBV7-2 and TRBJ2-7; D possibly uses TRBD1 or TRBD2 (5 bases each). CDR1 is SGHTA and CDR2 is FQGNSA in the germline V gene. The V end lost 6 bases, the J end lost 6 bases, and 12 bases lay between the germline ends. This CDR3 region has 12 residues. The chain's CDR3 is CASRRGVTEQYF. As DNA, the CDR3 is TGTGCCAGCAGACGAGGGGTGACCGAGCAGTACTTC.

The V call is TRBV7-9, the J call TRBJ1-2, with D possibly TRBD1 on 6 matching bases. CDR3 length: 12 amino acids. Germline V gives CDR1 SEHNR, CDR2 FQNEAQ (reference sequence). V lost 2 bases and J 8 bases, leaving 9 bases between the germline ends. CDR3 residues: CASSLYREGYTF. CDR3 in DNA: TGTGCCAGCAGCTTATACAGGGAGGGCTACACCTTC. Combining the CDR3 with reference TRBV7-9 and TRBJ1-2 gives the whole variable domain DTGVSQNPRHKITKRGQNVTFRCDPISEHNRLYWYRQTLGQGPEFLTYFQNEAQLEKSRLLSDRFSAERPKGSFSTLEIQRTEQGDSAMYLCASSLYREGYTFGSGTRLTVV.

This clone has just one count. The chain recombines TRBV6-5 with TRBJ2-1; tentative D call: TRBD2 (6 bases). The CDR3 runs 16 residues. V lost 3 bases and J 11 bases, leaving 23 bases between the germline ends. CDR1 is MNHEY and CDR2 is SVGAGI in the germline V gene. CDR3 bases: TGTGCCAGCAGTTATTCTTTTTTGGATAGAGCGGGTAAGCAGTTCTTC. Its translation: CASSYSFLDRAGKQFF.

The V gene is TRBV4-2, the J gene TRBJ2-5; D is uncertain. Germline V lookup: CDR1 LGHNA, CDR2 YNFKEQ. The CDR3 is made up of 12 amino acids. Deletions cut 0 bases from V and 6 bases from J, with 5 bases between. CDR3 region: CASSQDRKTQYF. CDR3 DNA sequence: TGTGCCAGCAGCCAAGATCGGAAGACCCAGTACTTC.

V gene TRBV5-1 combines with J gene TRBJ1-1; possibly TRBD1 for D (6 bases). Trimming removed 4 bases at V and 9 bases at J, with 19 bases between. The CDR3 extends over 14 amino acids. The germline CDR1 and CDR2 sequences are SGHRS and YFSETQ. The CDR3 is CASSPQWAGQQAFF. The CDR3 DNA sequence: TGCGCCAGCAGCCCACAGTGGGCCGGACAGCAAGCTTTCTTT.

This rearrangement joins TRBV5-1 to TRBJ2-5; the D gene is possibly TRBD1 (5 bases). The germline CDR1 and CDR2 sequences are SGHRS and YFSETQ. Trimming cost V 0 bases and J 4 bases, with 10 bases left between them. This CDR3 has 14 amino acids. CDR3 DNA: TGCGCCAGCAGCTTGGCAGGGTTAGGAGAGACCCAGTACTTC. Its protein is CASSLAGLGETQYF.

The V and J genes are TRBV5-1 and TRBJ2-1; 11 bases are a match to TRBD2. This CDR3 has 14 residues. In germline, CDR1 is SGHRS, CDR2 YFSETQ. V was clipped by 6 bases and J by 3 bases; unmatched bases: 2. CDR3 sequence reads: CASTTSGSYNEQFF. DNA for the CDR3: TGCGCCAGCACCACTAGCGGGAGCTACAATGAGCAGTTCTTC.

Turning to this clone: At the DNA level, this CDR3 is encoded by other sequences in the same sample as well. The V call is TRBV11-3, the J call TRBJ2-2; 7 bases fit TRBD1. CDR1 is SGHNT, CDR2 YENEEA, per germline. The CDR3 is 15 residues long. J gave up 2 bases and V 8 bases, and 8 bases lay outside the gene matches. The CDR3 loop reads CASSLGQTNTGELFF. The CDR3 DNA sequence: TGTGCCAGCTCCCTGGGACAGACTAACACCGGGGAGCTGTTTTTT.

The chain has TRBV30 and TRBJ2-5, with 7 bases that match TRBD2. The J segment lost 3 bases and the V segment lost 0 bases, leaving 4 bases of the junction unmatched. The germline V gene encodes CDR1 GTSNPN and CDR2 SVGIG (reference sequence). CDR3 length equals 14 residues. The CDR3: CAWSVGLEEETQYF. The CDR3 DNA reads TGTGCCTGGAGTGTAGGACTAGAAGAAGAGACCCAGTACTTC.

The CDR3 nucleotides read TGCGCCAGCCGCATCGGACGGGGAGTTCCGGCTGGGGCCAACGTCCTGACTTTC. Amino acids: CASRIGRGVPAGANVLTF. The chain recombines TRBV23-1 with TRBJ2-6; tentatively, D is TRBD2 (5 bases). TRBV23-1 is marked as an open reading frame, function uncertain. V shed 8 bases and J shed 2 bases, with 22 bases lying between them. This CDR3 has 18 amino acids.

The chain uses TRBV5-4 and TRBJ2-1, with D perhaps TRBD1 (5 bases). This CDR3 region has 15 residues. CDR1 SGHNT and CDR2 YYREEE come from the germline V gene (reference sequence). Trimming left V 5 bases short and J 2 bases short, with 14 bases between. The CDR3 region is CASSFGHKPYNEQFF. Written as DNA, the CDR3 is TGTGCCAGCAGTTTTGGACATAAACCCTACAATGAGCAGTTCTTC.

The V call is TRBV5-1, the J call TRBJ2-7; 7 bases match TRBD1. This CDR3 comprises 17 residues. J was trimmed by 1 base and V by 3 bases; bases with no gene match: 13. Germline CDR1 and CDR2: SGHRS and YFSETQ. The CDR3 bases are TGCGCCAGCAGCTCCCTAATAAGGACAGGTACATCCTACGAGCAGTACTTC. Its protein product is CASSSLIRTGTSYEQYF. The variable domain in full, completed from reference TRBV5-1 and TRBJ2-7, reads KAGVTQTPRYLIKTRGQQVTLSCSPISGHRSVSWYQQTPGQGLQFLFEYFSETQRNKGNFPGRFSGRQFSNSRSEMNVSTLELGDSALYLCASSSLIRTGTSYEQYFGPGTRLTVT.

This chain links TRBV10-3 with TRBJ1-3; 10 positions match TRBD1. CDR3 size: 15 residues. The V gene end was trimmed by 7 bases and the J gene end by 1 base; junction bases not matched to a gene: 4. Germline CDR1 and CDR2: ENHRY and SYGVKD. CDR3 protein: CAINGQGGSGNTIYF. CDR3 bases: TGTGCCATCAACGGACAGGGGGGATCTGGAAACACCATATATTTT.